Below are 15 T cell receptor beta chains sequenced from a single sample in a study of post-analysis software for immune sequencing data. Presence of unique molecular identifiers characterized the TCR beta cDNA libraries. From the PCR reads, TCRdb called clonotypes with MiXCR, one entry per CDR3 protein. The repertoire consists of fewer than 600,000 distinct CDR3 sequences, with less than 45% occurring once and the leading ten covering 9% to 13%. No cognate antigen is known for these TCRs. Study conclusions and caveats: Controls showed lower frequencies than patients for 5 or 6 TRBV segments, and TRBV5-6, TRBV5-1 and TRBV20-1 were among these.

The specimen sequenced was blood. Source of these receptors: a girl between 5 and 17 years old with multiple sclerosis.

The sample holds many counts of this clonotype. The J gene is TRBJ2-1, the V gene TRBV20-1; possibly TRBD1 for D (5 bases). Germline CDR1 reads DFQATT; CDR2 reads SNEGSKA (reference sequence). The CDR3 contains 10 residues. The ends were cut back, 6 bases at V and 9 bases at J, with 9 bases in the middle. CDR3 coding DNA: TGCAGTGCAGGGGTAGGTGAGCAGTTCTTC. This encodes CSAGVGEQFF.

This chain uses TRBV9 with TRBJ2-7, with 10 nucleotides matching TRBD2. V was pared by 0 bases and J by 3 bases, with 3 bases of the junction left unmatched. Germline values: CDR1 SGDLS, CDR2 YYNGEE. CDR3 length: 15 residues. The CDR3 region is CASSVGGTSDYEQYF. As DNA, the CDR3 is TGTGCCAGCAGCGTAGGTGGGACTAGCGACTACGAGCAGTACTTC.

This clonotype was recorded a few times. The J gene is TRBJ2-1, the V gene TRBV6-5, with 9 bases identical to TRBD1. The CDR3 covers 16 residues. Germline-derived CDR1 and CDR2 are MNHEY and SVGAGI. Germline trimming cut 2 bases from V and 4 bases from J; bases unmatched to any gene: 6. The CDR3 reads CASSYAGTGSYNEQFF. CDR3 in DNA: TGTGCCAGCAGTTACGCCGGGACAGGGAGTTACAATGAGCAGTTCTTC.

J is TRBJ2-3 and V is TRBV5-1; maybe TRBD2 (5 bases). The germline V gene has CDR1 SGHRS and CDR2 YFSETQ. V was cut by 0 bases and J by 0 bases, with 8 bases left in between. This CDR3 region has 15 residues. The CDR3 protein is CASSLGRGSTDTQYF. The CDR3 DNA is TGCGCCAGCAGCTTGGGCCGCGGGAGCACAGATACGCAGTATTTT.

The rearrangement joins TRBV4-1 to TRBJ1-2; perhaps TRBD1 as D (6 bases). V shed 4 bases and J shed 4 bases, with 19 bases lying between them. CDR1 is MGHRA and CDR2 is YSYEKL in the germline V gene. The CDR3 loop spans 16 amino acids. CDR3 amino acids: CASSLERGEGGYGYTF. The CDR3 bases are TGCGCCAGCAGCCTAGAGCGGGGAGAGGGGGGCTATGGCTACACCTTC.

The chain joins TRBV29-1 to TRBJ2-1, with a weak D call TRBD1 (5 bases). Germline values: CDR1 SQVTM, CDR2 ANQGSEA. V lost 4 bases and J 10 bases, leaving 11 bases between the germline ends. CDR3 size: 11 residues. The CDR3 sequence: CSVGTGLEQFF. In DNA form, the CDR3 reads TGCAGCGTTGGAACAGGCCTGGAGCAGTTCTTC.

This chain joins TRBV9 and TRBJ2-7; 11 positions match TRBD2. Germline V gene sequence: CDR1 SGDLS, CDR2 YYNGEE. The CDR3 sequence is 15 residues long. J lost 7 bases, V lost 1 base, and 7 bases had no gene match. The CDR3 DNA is TGTGCCAGCAGCGTACTAGCGGGAGGCGGAGATGAGCAGTACTTC. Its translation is CASSVLAGGGDEQYF.

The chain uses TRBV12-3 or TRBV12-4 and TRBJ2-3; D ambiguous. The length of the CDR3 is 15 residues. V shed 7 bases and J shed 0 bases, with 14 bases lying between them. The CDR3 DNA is TGTGCCAGCACCGTTCAAGCTTCTAGCACAGATACGCAGTATTTT. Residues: CASTVQASSTDTQYF.

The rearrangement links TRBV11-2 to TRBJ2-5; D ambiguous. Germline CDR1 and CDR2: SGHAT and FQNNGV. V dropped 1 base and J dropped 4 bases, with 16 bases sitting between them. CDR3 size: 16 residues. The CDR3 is CASSLGSTDSRETQYF. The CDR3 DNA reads TGTGCCAGCAGCTTAGGCTCAACGGATAGTCGAGAGACCCAGTACTTC.

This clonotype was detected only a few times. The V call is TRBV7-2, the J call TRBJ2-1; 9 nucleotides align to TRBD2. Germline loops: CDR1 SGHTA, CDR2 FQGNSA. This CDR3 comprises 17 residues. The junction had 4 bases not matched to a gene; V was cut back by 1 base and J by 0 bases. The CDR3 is CASSLEGGRASYNEQFF. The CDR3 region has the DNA TGTGCCAGCAGCTTAGAGGGCGGGAGGGCCTCCTACAATGAGCAGTTCTTC.

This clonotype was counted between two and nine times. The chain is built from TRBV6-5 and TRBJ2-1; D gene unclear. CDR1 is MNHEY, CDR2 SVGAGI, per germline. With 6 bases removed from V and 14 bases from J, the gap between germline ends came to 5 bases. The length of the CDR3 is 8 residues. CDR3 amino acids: CASRGKFF. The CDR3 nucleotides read TGTGCCAGCAGGGGGAAGTTCTTC.

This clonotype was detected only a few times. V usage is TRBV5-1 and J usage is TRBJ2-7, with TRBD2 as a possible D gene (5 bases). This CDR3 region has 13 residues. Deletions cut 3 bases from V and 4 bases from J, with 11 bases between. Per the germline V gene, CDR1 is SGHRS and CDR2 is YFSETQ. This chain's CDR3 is CASSWRTEYEQYF. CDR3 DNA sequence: TGCGCCAGCAGCTGGAGGACTGAGTACGAGCAGTACTTC.

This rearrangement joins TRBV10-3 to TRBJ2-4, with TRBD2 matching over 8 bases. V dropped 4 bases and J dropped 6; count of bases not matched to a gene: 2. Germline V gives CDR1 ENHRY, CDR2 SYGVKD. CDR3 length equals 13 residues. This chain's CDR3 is CAISASGGNIQYF. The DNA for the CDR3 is TGTGCCATCAGTGCAAGCGGGGGAAACATTCAGTACTTC.

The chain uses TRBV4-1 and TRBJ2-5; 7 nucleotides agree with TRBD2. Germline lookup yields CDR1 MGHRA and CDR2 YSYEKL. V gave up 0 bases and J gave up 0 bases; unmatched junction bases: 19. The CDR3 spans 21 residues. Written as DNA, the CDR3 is TGCGCCAGCAGCCAAGATCCCATCGCGCTACGAGCACGGGAGGACCAAGAGACCCAGTACTTC. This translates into CASSQDPIALRAREDQETQYF.

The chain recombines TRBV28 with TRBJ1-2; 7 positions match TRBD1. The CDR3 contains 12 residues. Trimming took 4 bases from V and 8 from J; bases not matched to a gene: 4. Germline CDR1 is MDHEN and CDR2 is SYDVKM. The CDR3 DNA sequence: TGTGCCAGCAGTTCCGGGACAGTAGGCTACACCTTC. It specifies CASSSGTVGYTF.